Presented here are 28 T cell receptor beta chains from one specimen sequenced in a study of vaccination effects on CD4 cells after COVID-19. Only in-frame clones appear in the TCRdb table, and some are missing; sequencing was by immunoSEQ multiplex PCR. Among around 45,000 clones, roughly 79% were seen once, and the ten largest hold 10% to 11%. These receptors' targets are unknown. Expansion with viral peptide pools was applied to antigen-specific CD4+ T cells by the ViraFEST assay prior to sequencing. Investigators separated out CD4+ T cells once more than nine days of culture had passed. Recipients of the vaccine had no prior SARS-CoV-2 infection and negative nucleocapsid antibodies. The sequencing here drew on CD4+ T cells from PBMCs cultured with SARS-CoV-2 spike peptides, taken before COVID-19 vaccination. The origin of the receptors is a human donor who received a COVID-19 vaccine.

V usage is TRBV6-4 and J usage is TRBJ2-1, with D possibly called TRBD1 or TRBD2 (5 bases each). Trimming cost V 2 bases and J 6 bases, with 8 bases left between them. There are 13 residues in the CDR3. Germline V gives CDR1 MRHNA, CDR2 SNTAGT. In nucleotides, the CDR3 is TGTGCCAGCAGTGACGAGAGGGGCAATGAGCAGTTCTTC. It codes for CASSDERGNEQFF.

CDR3 nucleotide sequence: TGCGCCAGCAGCCCTCGGACAGTTTCCCCCTCTGGAAACACCATATATTTT. This gives the protein CASSPRTVSPSGNTIYF. The genes are TRBV5-1 and TRBJ1-3; D perhaps matches TRBD1 (6 bases). The CDR3 consists of 17 residues. CDR1 and CDR2 (germline): SGHRS, YFSETQ. V was cut by 4 bases and J by 0 bases, with 17 bases left in between.

J is TRBJ2-2 and V is TRBV3-1 (or the pseudogene TRBV3-2), with D possibly being TRBD1 or TRBD2 (6 bases each). The V end lost 1 base, the J end lost 4 bases, and 16 bases lay between the germline ends. The CDR3 is 17 residues long. Germline CDR1 is LGHDT and CDR2 is YNNKEL (reference sequence). CDR3 sequence: CASSQGSPGAGTGELFF. Here the CDR3 DNA reads TGTGCCAGCAGCCAAGGAAGTCCGGGGGCGGGCACCGGGGAGCTGTTTTTT.

This clone was detected a few times. The chain couples TRBV4-2 to TRBJ1-5; D not resolved. The length of the CDR3 is 13 residues. Trimming removed 0 bases at V and 5 bases at J, with 5 bases between. CDR1 and CDR2 from the germline V gene are LGHNA and YNFKEQ. This CDR3 reads CASSQDRDQPQHF. CDR3 in DNA: TGTGCCAGCAGCCAAGATCGGGATCAGCCCCAGCATTTT.

The chain uses TRBV3-1 (or the pseudogene TRBV3-2) and TRBJ2-5, with D possibly TRBD1 on 6 matching bases. V dropped 3 bases and J dropped 3 bases, with 14 bases sitting between them. Germline V gene sequence: CDR1 LGHDT, CDR2 YNNKEL (reference sequence). The CDR3 length is 15 residues. CDR3 amino acids: CASSHRSGEKETQYF. CDR3 coding DNA: TGTGCCAGCAGCCACCGGTCAGGGGAAAAAGAGACCCAGTACTTC.

The chain couples TRBV2 to TRBJ2-7; D is unclear. V was pared by 7 bases and J by 0 bases, with 13 bases between. The CDR3 is 14 amino acids. Germline CDR1 is SNHLY and CDR2 is FYNNEI. This CDR3 is CASIEQTNSYEQYV. CDR3 coding DNA: TGTGCCAGCATAGAACAGACAAACTCCTACGAGCAGTACGTC.

V usage is TRBV7-2 and J usage is TRBJ2-2; no clear D gene. Germline V CDR1 and CDR2: SGHTA, FQGNSA. The CDR3 length is 15 residues. With 7 bases removed from V and 6 bases from J, the gap between germline ends came to 18 bases. This chain's CDR3 is CASISRLGIPGELFF. The CDR3 region has the DNA TGTGCCAGCATCTCCCGGTTGGGGATTCCCGGGGAGCTGTTTTTT.

V and J are TRBV7-2 and TRBJ1-6; tentative D call: TRBD1 (5 bases). V dropped 4 bases and J dropped 5 bases, with 12 bases sitting between them. The CDR3 covers 15 residues. CDR1 and CDR2 from the germline V gene are SGHTA and FQGNSA. CDR3 nucleotide sequence: TGTGCCAGCAGCTCGTGGGGCATGAATAATTCACCCCTCCACTTT. Translated, it gives CASSSWGMNNSPLHF.

This sequence joins TRBV5-1 and TRBJ2-2; perhaps TRBD2 as D (5 bases). Trimming pared 2 bases from V and 7 bases from J, leaving 9 bases between. This CDR3 region has 13 residues. Per the germline V gene, CDR1 is SGHRS and CDR2 is YFSETQ. CDR3 loop: CASSFGDGGELFF. In DNA form, the CDR3 reads TGCGCCAGCAGCTTCGGGGATGGCGGGGAGCTGTTTTTT.

The rearrangement joins TRBV2 to TRBJ1-4, with a possible D match to TRBD1 (5 bases). This CDR3 comprises 11 residues. From germline, CDR1 is SNHLY and CDR2 FYNNEI. V lost 6 bases and J lost 16, with 15 bases in between. CDR3 DNA: TGTGCCAGCAGGGCCGGGACGATCCGGTTTTTT. Its protein is CASRAGTIRFF.

This clone was counted between two and nine times. This chain joins TRBV14 and TRBJ1-1; D is undetermined. Per the germline V gene, CDR1 is SGHDN and CDR2 is FVKESK. V was cut by 4 bases and J by 0 bases, with 9 bases left in between. This CDR3 has 14 amino acids. CDR3 sequence reads: CASSLGSLNTEAFF. The CDR3 DNA reads TGTGCCAGCAGCCTAGGGAGTTTGAACACTGAAGCTTTCTTT.

The DNA for the CDR3 is TGCAGCGTTGGTAGGCCCCAGACTAACTATGGCTACACCTTC. Protein product: CSVGRPQTNYGYTF. J is TRBJ1-2 and V is TRBV29-1; no definite D call. This CDR3 has 14 residues. Trimming pared 4 bases from V and 0 bases from J, leaving 12 bases between. The germline CDR1 and CDR2 sequences are SQVTM and ANQGSEA.

The chain has TRBV2 and TRBJ1-6, with a possible D match to TRBD1 (6 bases). This CDR3 is built from 16 residues. The V end lost 8 bases, the J end lost 7 bases, and 21 bases lay between the germline ends. The germline gives CDR1 SNHLY, CDR2 FYNNEI. CDR3 sequence (DNA): TGTGCCAGCGAACCCGCGGGACAAAATTCCAATTCACCCCTCCACTTT. Translated, it gives CASEPAGQNSNSPLHF. Full variable domain (remainder filled in from reference TRBV2 and TRBJ1-6): EPEVTQTPSHQVTQMGQEVILRCVPISNHLYFYWYRQILGQKVEFLVSFYNNEISEKSEIFDDQFSVERPDGSNFTLKIRSTKLEDSAMYFCASEPAGQNSNSPLHFGNGTRLTVT.

This sequence joins TRBV2 and TRBJ2-5; D may be TRBD1 (5 bases). There are 13 residues in the CDR3. V was cut by 5 bases and J by 2 bases, with 9 bases left in between. Per the germline V gene, CDR1 is SNHLY and CDR2 is FYNNEI. The CDR3 here is CASSWGLQETQYF. The CDR3, as DNA: TGTGCCAGCAGTTGGGGCCTGCAAGAGACCCAGTACTTC.

This clone was observed once. The rearrangement joins TRBV3-1 (or the pseudogene TRBV3-2) to TRBJ1-3; D perhaps matches TRBD1 (5 bases). CDR3 length equals 15 residues. The V end was cut by 4 bases, the J end by 0 bases, with 10 bases between. Germline CDR1 reads LGHDT; CDR2 reads YNNKEL (reference sequence). The chain's CDR3 is CASSRGHGSGNTIYF. The CDR3 region has the DNA TGTGCCAGCAGCCGCGGACATGGCTCTGGAAACACCATATATTTT.

CDR3 protein: CASSSSPGQPQHF. The CDR3 region has the DNA TGCGCCAGCAGCTCGTCCCCGGGCCAGCCCCAGCATTTT. The chain is built from TRBV5-1 and TRBJ1-5; no clear D gene. Germline CDR1 reads SGHRS; CDR2 reads YFSETQ. V was pared by 3 bases and J by 7 bases, with 11 bases between. This CDR3 region has 13 residues.

This chain links TRBV23-1 with TRBJ2-7; perhaps TRBD1 as D (5 bases). TRBV23-1 is an ORF for which the function is uncertain. The CDR3 loop spans 16 amino acids. V dropped 0 bases and J dropped 2 bases, with 14 bases sitting between them. The CDR3 DNA follows: TGCGCCAGCAGTCAATCGATTGCCAGGGCCCCCTACGAGCAGTACGTC. It is translated as CASSQSIARAPYEQYV.

The V and J genes are TRBV24-1 and TRBJ1-2; 11 bases align to TRBD1. CDR1 and CDR2 (germline): KGHDR, SFDVKD. The length of the CDR3 is 16 residues. V dropped 3 bases and J dropped 4; count of bases not matched to a gene: 6. This chain's CDR3 is CATSDAGTGGSYGYTF. The CDR3 DNA follows: TGTGCCACCAGTGATGCCGGGACAGGGGGTTCCTATGGCTACACCTTC.

The chain links TRBV7-2 to TRBJ2-5, with 8 bases lining up with TRBD1. The CDR3 has 14 residues. Germline assignment: CDR1 SGHTA and CDR2 FQGNSA. Losses at the gene ends were 1 base for V and 5 bases for J; bases not matched to a gene: 3. The CDR3 sequence: CASSLGTGPETQYF. The CDR3 bases are TGTGCCAGCAGCTTAGGGACAGGGCCCGAGACCCAGTACTTC.

The J gene is TRBJ2-2, the V gene TRBV19; D remains ambiguous. Trimming took off 7 bases at V and 2 bases at J, with 11 bases between the two ends. Germline CDR1 reads LNHDA; CDR2 reads SQIVND (reference sequence). The CDR3 loop spans 14 amino acids. Here the CDR3 DNA reads TGTGCCAGTAAAAGTCGCCCAAACACCGGGGAGCTGTTTTTT. Translation: CASKSRPNTGELFF.

V is TRBV6-5 and J is TRBJ1-3, with D unresolved. The CDR3 is made up of 14 amino acids. CDR1 and CDR2 from the germline V gene are MNHEY and SVGAGI. Trimming pared 4 bases from V and 0 bases from J, leaving 7 bases between. The CDR3 spells CASSSYSSGNTIYF. CDR3 in DNA: TGTGCCAGCAGTTCCTACAGCTCTGGAAACACCATATATTTT.

The chain combines TRBV6-5 with TRBJ2-1, with TRBD2 as a possible D gene (6 bases). Germline assignment: CDR1 MNHEY and CDR2 SVGAGI. V lost 7 bases, J lost 0 bases, and 7 bases lay in between. This CDR3 has 13 residues. CDR3 residues: CASKDYSYNEQFF. In nucleotides, the CDR3 is TGTGCCAGCAAGGACTACTCCTACAATGAGCAGTTCTTC.

The CDR3 loop is CASPSTEVTYEQYV. The CDR3 bases are TGTGCCAGCCCCAGTACTGAAGTCACCTACGAGCAGTACGTC. The V and J genes are TRBV21-1 and TRBJ2-7. TRBV21-1 is a listed pseudogene. The CDR3 is 14 amino acids.

This chain connects TRBV28 to TRBJ1-1; D unclear. In germline, CDR1 is MDHEN, CDR2 SYDVKM. This CDR3 is 16 amino acids long. V lost 3 bases to trimming and J lost 2 bases, with 16 bases between them. The CDR3 DNA follows: TGTGCCAGCAGTTTGGGGTACAACTCCCTTAACACTGAAGCTTTCTTT. Translated: CASSLGYNSLNTEAFF.

The chain joins TRBV7-3 to TRBJ2-2; TRBD2 is a possible D gene (6 bases). V was pared by 4 bases and J by 5 bases, with 11 bases between. Germline V gives CDR1 SGHTA, CDR2 FQGTGA. This CDR3 comprises 14 residues. DNA of the CDR3: TGTGCCAGCAGCTCGGGACTTACAACCGGGGAGCTGTTTTTT. Amino acids: CASSSGLTTGELFF.

The V call is TRBV6-6, the J call TRBJ1-2; 9 bases are a match to TRBD1. Germline CDR1 MNHNY, CDR2 SVGAGI (reference sequence). With 6 bases clipped from V and 7 bases from J, the junction kept 15 bases outside the gene matches. The CDR3 is 16 residues long. The CDR3 region is CASSLKQGAGFGGYTF. The CDR3 nucleotides are TGTGCCAGCAGCCTAAAACAGGGGGCGGGTTTCGGTGGCTACACCTTC.

The gene calls are TRBV21-1 and TRBJ2-7; no DNA check was done on the table's D call, TRBD1. TRBV21-1 is a recognized pseudogene. The CDR3 spans 17 residues. CDR3 bases: TGTGCCAGCAGCAAAGCCGACAGGTTGTGCCCCCCTCGCGAGCAGTACGTC. Translating it yields CASSKADRLCPPREQYV.

The V call is TRBV5-1, the J call TRBJ1-2, with 7 bases that match TRBD1. Losses at the gene ends were 2 bases for V and 8 bases for J; bases not matched to a gene: 3. The CDR3 covers 12 residues. Germline V gene lookup returns CDR1 SGHRS and CDR2 YFSETQ. The CDR3 reads CASSLTGEGYTF. In DNA, the CDR3 is TGCGCCAGCAGCTTAACAGGGGAGGGCTACACCTTC.